Below are 2 T cell receptor beta chains sequenced from a single sample in a study of blood T cell repertoires in COVID-19. The table came from immunoSEQ multiplex PCR; TCRdb's copy has only in-frame clones and leaves some out. Among a few hundred thousand clones listed, nearly 90% were seen once. Material for sequencing was PBMCs or T cells enriched from blood (not recorded which). The receptors stem from a woman between 50 and 59 years old who had been exposed to COVID-19.

This clone was recorded only once. The V and J genes are TRBV7-2 and TRBJ2-3; 8 positions agree with TRBD1. The V gene's germline CDR1 is SGHTA and CDR2 FQGNSA. J gave up 3 bases and V 5 bases, and 10 bases lay outside the gene matches. The CDR3 runs 16 residues. The CDR3 reads CASSPRTGYRTDTQYF. As DNA, the CDR3 is TGTGCCAGCAGCCCCAGGACAGGGTATCGGACAGATACGCAGTATTTT.

This chain links TRBV27 with TRBJ1-1; TRBD1 matches at 8 bases. V was clipped by 5 bases and J by 4 bases; unmatched bases: 6. The CDR3 runs to 14 residues. From germline, CDR1 is MNHEY and CDR2 SMNVEV (reference sequence). CDR3 amino acids: CASSEDRVGTEAFF. In DNA form, the CDR3 reads TGTGCCAGCAGTGAGGACAGGGTAGGCACTGAAGCTTTCTTT.